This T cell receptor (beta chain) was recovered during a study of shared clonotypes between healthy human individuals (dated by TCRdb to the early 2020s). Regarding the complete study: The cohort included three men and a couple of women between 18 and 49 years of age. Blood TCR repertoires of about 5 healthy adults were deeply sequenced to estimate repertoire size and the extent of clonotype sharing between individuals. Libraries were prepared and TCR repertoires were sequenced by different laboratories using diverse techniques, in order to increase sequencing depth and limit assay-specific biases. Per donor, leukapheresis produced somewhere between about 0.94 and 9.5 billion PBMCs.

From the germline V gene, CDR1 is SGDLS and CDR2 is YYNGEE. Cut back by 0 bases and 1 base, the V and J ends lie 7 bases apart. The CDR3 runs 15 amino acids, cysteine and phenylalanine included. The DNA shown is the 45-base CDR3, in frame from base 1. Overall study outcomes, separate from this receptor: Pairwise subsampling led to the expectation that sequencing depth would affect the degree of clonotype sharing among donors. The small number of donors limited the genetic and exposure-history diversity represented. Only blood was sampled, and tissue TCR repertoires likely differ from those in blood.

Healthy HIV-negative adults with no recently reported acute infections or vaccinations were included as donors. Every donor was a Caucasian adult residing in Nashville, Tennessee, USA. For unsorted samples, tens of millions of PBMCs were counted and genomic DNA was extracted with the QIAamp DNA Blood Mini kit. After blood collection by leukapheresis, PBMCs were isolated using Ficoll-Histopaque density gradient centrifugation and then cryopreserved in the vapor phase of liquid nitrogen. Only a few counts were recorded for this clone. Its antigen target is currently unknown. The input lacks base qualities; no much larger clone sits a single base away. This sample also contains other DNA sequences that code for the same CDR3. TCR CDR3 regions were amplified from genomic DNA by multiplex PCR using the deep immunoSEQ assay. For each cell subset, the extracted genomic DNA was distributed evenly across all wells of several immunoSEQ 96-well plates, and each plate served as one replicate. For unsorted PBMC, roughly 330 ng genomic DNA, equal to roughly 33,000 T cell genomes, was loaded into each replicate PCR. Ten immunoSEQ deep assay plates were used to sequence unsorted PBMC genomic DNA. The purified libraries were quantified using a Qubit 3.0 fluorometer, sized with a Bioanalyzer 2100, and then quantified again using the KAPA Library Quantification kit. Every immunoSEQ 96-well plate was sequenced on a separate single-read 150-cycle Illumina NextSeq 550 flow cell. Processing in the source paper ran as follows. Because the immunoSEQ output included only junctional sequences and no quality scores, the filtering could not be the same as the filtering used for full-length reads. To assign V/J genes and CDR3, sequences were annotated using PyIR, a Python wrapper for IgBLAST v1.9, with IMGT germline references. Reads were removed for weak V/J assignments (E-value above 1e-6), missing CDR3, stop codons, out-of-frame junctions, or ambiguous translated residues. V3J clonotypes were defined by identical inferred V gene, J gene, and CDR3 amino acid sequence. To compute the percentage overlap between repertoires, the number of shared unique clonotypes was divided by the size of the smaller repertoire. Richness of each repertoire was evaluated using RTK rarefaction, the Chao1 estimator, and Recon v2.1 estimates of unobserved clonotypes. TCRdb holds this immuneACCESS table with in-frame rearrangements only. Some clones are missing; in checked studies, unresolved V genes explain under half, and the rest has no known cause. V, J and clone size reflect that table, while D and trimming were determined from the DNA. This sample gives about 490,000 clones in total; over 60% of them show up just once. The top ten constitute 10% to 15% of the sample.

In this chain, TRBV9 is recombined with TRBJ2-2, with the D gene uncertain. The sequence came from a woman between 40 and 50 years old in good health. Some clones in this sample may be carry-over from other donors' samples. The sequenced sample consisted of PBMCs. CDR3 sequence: CASSVEVGNTGELFF. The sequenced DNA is TGTGCCAGCAGCGTAGAGGTAGGGAACACCGGGGAGCTGTTTTTT.